This T cell receptor (beta chain) originates from a study of technical replicates of blood from several donors. Germline V gene sequence: CDR1 SGDLS, CDR2 YYNGEE. The CDR3 has 16 amino acids. With 0 bases removed from V and 0 bases from J, the gap between germline ends came to 13 bases. Sequencing was performed with immunoSEQ multiplex PCR; in TCRdb, only in-frame clones are kept and a portion is missing. The table records around 72,000 clones, 92% of them present only once. The chain has TRBV9 and TRBJ2-7; a possible D gene is TRBD2 (6 bases). The sequence derives from a human donor in good health. Sample: T cells isolated from PBMCs. This CDR3 reads CASSVGGGVSSYEQYF. The CDR3 nucleotides read TGTGCCAGCAGCGTAGGAGGAGGGGTAAGCTCCTACGAGCAGTACTTC.